These T cell receptor beta chains were read from a single sample in a study of T-cell reconstitution after alpha-beta-depleted transplantation in children. TCRdb redid the calling of the PCR reads with MiXCR, one entry per CDR3 protein. Of around 600,000 distinct CDR3 sequences in the sample, approximately 16% were seen once. The material sequenced was PBMCs from the stem cell graft donor, taken from the stem cell graft. Receptors originate from a human donor who donated a stem cell graft to a child with acute myeloid leukemia. The CDR3 runs from the conserved cysteine through the conserved F or W. A D gene is named only where the DNA matches it firmly. Clone size appears in some rows only: once, few, many, or a class for an expanded clone.

abundance | d_gene | j_gene | v_gene | CDR3nt | CDR3aa
few | TRBD1 | TRBJ1-2 | TRBV28 | TGTGCCAGCAGTTTCTCCGGACAGGGGGTGGAGGGCTACACCTTC | CASSFSGQGVEGYTF
few | NA | TRBJ1-2 | TRBV28 | TGTGCCAGTGGGGAGGGCGTCGGCTATGGCTACACCTTC | CASGEGVGYGYTF
many | NA | TRBJ2-1 | TRBV12-3/TRBV12-4 | TGTGCCAGCAACTTCCAGGGGGGTGTGAGTGAGCAGTTCTTC | CASNFQGGVSEQFF
many | NA | TRBJ2-3 | TRBV6-4 | TGTGCCAGCAGTGCTGTGGGGGGCACAGATACGCAGTATTTT | CASSAVGGTDTQYF
NA | TRBD1 | TRBJ1-3 | TRBV5-1 | TGCGCCAGCAGCTATTCCCCAGGGGGCGAGGGAAACACCATATATTTT | CASSYSPGGEGNTIYF
NA | TRBD1 | TRBJ2-2 | TRBV4-2 | TGTGCCAGCAGCCAAGACATGACAGGGGGCCGGGGGAAGCTGTTTTTT | CASSQDMTGGRGKLFF
few | NA | TRBJ2-1 | TRBV20-1 | TGCAGTGCTAAATTTTTCGTCCAGGGCCCCTTCAATGAGCAGTTCTTC | CSAKFFVQGPFNEQFF
NA | TRBD1 | TRBJ1-6 | TRBV12-3/TRBV12-4 | TGTGCCAGCAGTTTTGACAGGGCGGGATATAGTTCACCCCTCCACTTT | CASSFDRAGYSSPLHF
NA | NA | TRBJ1-1 | TRBV25-1 | TGTGCCTCAGCAGTGAGGGGGGGGGGCGGTGAAGCTTTCTTT | CASAVRGGGGEAFF
NA | TRBD2 | TRBJ2-1 | TRBV7-2 | TGTGCCAGCAGCTTTGGAACCGGGACTAGCGGGGGCACGCAGTTCTTC | CASSFGTGTSGGTQFF
many | NA | TRBJ1-1 | TRBV20-1 | TGCAGTGCTCCCGAGGGACACCCGAACACTGAAGCTTTCTTT | CSAPEGHPNTEAFF
NA | TRBD2 | TRBJ2-1 | TRBV20-1 | TGCAGTGCTAAGAGGGGGACTAGCGGGATTTTGGCCTACAATGAGCAGTTCTTC | CSAKRGTSGILAYNEQFF
few | TRBD1 | TRBJ1-6 | TRBV2 | TGTGCCAGCGGACCCGGGACAGCAAATTCACCCCTCCACTTT | CASGPGTANSPLHF
many | NA | TRBJ2-1 | TRBV27 | TGTGCCAGCGCTTTTAGGGGGGGGAACTACAATGAGCAGTTCTTC | CASAFRGGNYNEQFF
many | TRBD1 | TRBJ1-5 | TRBV10-3 | TGTGCCATCAGACCAACAGGGGAGGATCAGCCCCAGCATTTT | CAIRPTGEDQPQHF
many | NA | TRBJ2-3 | TRBV20-1 | TGCAGTGCTAGTCAGGGGCTTTTTTCCACAGATACGCAGTATTTT | CSASQGLFSTDTQYF
few | TRBD1 | TRBJ2-3 | TRBV5-1 | TGCGCCAGCAGCTCGGGACAGGGACGCACAGATACGCAGTATTTT | CASSSGQGRTDTQYF
NA | NA | TRBJ2-1 | TRBV11-2 | TGTGCCAGCAGCTTATATGGGGGCGGGGGCTCCCCTTCCTACAATGAGCAGTTCTTC | CASSLYGGGGSPSYNEQFF
few | NA | TRBJ2-5 | TRBV5-1 | TGCGCCAGCAGCTTCAGCCTAACGGAAGAGACCCAGTACTTC | CASSFSLTEETQYF
once | TRBD1 | TRBJ1-5 | TRBV10-3 | TGTGCCATCAGTTCCGGGACAGGGGATCAGCCCCAGCATTTT | CAISSGTGDQPQHF
NA | TRBD1 | TRBJ1-5 | TRBV12-3/TRBV12-4 | TGTGCCAGCACCAAGACAGGGGTCTCCAATCAGCCCCAGCATTTT | CASTKTGVSNQPQHF
few | NA | TRBJ2-2 | TRBV5-1 | TGCGCCAGCAGCTTACCCCGGGACTTGGTGACCGGGGAGCTGTTTTTT | CASSLPRDLVTGELFF
once | NA | TRBJ2-2 | TRBV15 | TGTGCCACCAGCACCCAGGGGGGCACCGGGGAGCTGTTTTTT | CATSTQGGTGELFF
few | NA | TRBJ2-3 | TRBV10-3 | TGTGCCATCAGTGACGGACGAAAAACTAGCACAGATACGCAGTATTTT | CAISDGRKTSTDTQYF
NA | NA | TRBJ1-2 | TRBV20-1 | TGCAGTGCTAGAGACTTCGGGCAGAACTATGGCTACACCTTC | CSARDFGQNYGYTF
many | NA | TRBJ1-2 | TRBV7-9 | TGTGCCAGCAGCTCCCCTGGGGAGTTTCCTGGCTACACCTTC | CASSSPGEFPGYTF
NA | NA | TRBJ2-4 | TRBV11-2 | TGTGCCAGCAGCTCTCTAAGCGTCTACGGTTTGCACGAAAACATTCAGTACTTC | CASSSLSVYGLHENIQYF
many | TRBD2 | TRBJ2-2 | TRBV6-5 | TGTGCCAGCAGTAGGGAGGGAGCCGGTCACGGGGAGCTGTTTTTT | CASSREGAGHGELFF
few | TRBD2 | TRBJ2-4 | TRBV7-2 | TGTGCCAGCACCCGATGGGGGACTAGCGGGGGGGGAAATCAGTACTTC | CASTRWGTSGGGNQYF
many | NA | TRBJ1-2 | TRBV29-1 | TGCAGCGTTGGTGGCTACACCTTC | CSVGGYTF
many | TRBD2 | TRBJ2-1 | TRBV12-3/TRBV12-4 | TGTGCCAGCAGTTTTTCAGCGGGGGATAACCCCTACAATGAGCAGTTCTTC | CASSFSAGDNPYNEQFF
many | TRBD1 | TRBJ1-5 | TRBV24-1 | TGTGCCACCAGTGAGGCGGGACAGTCTAATCAGCCCCAGCATTTT | CATSEAGQSNQPQHF
NA | NA | TRBJ1-1 | TRBV12-3/TRBV12-4 | TGTGCCAGCAGAAGACCACAGGGATTGAACACTGAAGCTTTCTTT | CASRRPQGLNTEAFF
NA | NA | TRBJ2-3 | TRBV9 | TGTGCCAGCAGCGTGTCTAGCACAGATACGCAGTATTTT | CASSVSSTDTQYF
NA | NA | TRBJ1-1 | TRBV19 | TGTGCCAGTAGTATTGCGTCGGGGGCGGTGACTGAAGCTTTCTTT | CASSIASGAVTEAFF
few | TRBD2 | TRBJ2-1 | TRBV4-3 | TGCGCCAGCAGCCCGAACCCGGCGGGGGGTCGATTCGGTGAGCAGTTCTTC | CASSPNPAGGRFGEQFF
NA | NA | TRBJ2-3 | TRBV18 | TGTGCCAGCTCACCTCCGGGGCCATCTAGCACAGATACGCAGTATTTT | CASSPPGPSSTDTQYF
many | NA | TRBJ1-1 | TRBV5-1 | TGCGCCAGCAGCGCCGGACACCGGAACACTGAAGCTTTCTTT | CASSAGHRNTEAFF
NA | TRBD2 | TRBJ2-3 | TRBV11-2 | TGTGCCAGCAGGAGACTAGGAATGACTAGCGGGGGGGCCCCAGATACGCAGTATTTT | CASRRLGMTSGGAPDTQYF
NA | NA | TRBJ2-2 | TRBV20-1 | TGCAGTGCAAAACCTTTCGGACACGGGGAGCTGTTTTTT | CSAKPFGHGELFF
few | NA | TRBJ2-5 | TRBV7-9 | TGTGCCAGCAGCTCCCTAATTACCTCAGGGGTTCGGGAGACCCAGTACTTC | CASSSLITSGVRETQYF
NA | NA | TRBJ1-1 | TRBV9 | TGTGCCAGCAGCGAATCCCCGATGGGGGTGGTGCTGGAAGCTTTCTTT | CASSESPMGVVLEAFF
many | NA | TRBJ1-5 | TRBV20-1 | TGCAGTGCTAGAGATCAGGTGTGGCAGCCCCAGCATTTT | CSARDQVWQPQHF
few | TRBD2 | TRBJ2-1 | TRBV6-1 | TGTGCCAGCAGGGAAGCGGGGCTTGGTGAGCAGTTCTTC | CASREAGLGEQFF
NA | NA | TRBJ2-7 | TRBV27 | TGTGCCAGCAGTTTGGAGCCAGGGGTCGAGCAGTACTTC | CASSLEPGVEQYF
NA | TRBD1 | TRBJ1-5 | TRBV2 | TGTGCCAGCAAGCCAGGGGGTCAGCCCCAGCATTTT | CASKPGGQPQHF
few | TRBD2 | TRBJ2-2 | TRBV12-3/TRBV12-4 | TGTGCCAGCAGTTTTGGGTTAGCGGGGAAACTTACCGGGGAGCTGTTTTTT | CASSFGLAGKLTGELFF
NA | TRBD2 | TRBJ2-3 | TRBV20-1 | TGCAGTGCTAGTGGGACTAGCAAGGGGGATACGCAGTATTTT | CSASGTSKGDTQYF
NA | TRBD1 | TRBJ1-2 | TRBV5-1 | TGCGCCAGCAGCTTGGGACCGGACAGGGAGTTCTATGGCTACACCTTC | CASSLGPDREFYGYTF
few | TRBD2 | TRBJ2-3 | TRBV7-2 | TGTGCCAGCAGCGGGACTAGCGGGGGCCTCCTAAAGCAGTATTTT | CASSGTSGGLLKQYF
few | TRBD2 | TRBJ2-1 | TRBV20-1 | TGCAGTGCTAGCGGACTAGCGGGCAGCAATGAGCAGTTCTTC | CSASGLAGSNEQFF
many | TRBD1 | TRBJ1-6 | TRBV27 | TGTGCCAGCAGTCAACGGACAGGGTCTCCGTCACCCCTCCACTTT | CASSQRTGSPSPLHF
few | TRBD1 | TRBJ2-1 | TRBV20-1 | TGCAGTGCTAGAGCCTTCGACAGGGGGCTGAGCGGGGGCTACAATGAGCAGTTCTTC | CSARAFDRGLSGGYNEQFF
NA | NA | TRBJ1-1 | TRBV6-1 | TGTGCCAGCAGATTGACAGCTAACACTGAAGCTTTCTTT | CASRLTANTEAFF
many | NA | TRBJ1-1 | TRBV20-1 | TGCAGTGCTAGAGGATACAGGGATAACACTGAAGCTTTCTTT | CSARGYRDNTEAFF
few | NA | TRBJ1-2 | TRBV6-1 | TGTGCCAGCAGTCGCGCCAACTTCGGCGGGACCTATGGCTACACCTTC | CASSRANFGGTYGYTF
many | NA | TRBJ1-1 | TRBV10-3 | TGTGCCATCAGCGACGGGACTGAAGCTTTCTTT | CAISDGTEAFF
few | TRBD1 | TRBJ1-1 | TRBV6-1 | TGTGCCAGCAGACGGGACAGCATATTCACTGAAGCTTTCTTT | CASRRDSIFTEAFF